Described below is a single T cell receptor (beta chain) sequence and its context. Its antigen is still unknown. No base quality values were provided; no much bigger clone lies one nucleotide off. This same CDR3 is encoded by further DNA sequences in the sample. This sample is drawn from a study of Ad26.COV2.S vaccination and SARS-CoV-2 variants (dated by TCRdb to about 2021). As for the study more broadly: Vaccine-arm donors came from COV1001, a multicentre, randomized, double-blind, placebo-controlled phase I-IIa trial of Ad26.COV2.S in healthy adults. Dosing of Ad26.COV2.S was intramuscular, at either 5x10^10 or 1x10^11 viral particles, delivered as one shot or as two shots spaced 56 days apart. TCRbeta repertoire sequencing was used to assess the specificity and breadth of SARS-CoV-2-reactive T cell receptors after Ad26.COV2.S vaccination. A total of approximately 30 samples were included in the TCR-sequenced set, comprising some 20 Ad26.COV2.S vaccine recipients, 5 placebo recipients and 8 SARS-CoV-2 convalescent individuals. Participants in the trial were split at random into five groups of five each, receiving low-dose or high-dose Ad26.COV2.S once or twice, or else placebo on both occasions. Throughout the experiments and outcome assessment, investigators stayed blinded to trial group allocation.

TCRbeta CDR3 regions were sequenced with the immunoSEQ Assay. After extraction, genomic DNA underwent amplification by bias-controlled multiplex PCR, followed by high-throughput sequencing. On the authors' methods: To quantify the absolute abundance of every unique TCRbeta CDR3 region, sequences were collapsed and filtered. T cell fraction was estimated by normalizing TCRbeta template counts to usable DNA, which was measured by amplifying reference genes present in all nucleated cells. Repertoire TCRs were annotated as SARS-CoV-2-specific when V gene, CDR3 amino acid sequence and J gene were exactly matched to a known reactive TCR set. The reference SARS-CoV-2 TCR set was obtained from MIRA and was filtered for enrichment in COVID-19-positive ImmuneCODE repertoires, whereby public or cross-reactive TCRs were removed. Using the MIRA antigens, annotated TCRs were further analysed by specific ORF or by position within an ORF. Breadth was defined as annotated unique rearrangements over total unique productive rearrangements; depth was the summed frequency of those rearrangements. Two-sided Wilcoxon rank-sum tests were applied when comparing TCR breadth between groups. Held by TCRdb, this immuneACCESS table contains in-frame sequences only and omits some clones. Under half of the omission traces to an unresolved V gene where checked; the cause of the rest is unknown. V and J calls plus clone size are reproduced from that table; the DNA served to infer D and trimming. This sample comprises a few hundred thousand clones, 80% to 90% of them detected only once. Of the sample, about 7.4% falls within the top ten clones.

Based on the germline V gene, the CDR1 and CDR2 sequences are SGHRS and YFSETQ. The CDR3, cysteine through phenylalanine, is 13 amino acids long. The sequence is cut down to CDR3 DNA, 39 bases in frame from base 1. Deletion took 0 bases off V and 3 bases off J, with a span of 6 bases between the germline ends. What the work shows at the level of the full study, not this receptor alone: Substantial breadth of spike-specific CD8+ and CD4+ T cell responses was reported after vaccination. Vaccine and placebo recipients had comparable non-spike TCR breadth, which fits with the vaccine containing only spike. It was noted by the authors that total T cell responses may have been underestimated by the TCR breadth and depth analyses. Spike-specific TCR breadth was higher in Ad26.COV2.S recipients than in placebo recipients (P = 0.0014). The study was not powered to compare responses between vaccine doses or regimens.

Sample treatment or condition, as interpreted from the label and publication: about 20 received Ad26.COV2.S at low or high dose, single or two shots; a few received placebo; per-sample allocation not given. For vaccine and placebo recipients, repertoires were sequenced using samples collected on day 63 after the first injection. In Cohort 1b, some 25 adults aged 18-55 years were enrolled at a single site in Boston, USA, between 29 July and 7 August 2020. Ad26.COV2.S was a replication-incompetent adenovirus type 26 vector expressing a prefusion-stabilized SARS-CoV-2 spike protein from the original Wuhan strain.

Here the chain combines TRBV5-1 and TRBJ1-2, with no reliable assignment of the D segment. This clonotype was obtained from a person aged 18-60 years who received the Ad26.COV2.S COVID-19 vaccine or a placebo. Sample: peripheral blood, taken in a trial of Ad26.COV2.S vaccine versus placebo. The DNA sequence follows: TGCGCCAGCAGCTTGGGTGGGGACTATGGCTACACCTTC. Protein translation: CASSLGGDYGYTF.